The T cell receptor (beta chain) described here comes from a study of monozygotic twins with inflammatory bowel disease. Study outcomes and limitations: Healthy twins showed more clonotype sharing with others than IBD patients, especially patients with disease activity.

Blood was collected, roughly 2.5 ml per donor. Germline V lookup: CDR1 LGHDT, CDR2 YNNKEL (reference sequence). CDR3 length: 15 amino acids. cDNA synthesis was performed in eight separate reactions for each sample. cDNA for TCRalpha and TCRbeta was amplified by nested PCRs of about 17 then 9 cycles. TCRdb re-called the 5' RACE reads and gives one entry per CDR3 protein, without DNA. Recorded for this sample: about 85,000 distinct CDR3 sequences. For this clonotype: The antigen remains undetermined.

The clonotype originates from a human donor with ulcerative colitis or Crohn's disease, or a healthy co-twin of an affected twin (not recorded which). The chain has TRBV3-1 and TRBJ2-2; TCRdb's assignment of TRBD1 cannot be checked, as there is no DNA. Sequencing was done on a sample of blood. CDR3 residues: CASSHGQASTGELFF. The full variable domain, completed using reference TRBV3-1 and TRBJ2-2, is DTAVSQTPKYLVTQMGNDKSIKCEQNLGHDTMYWYKQDSKKFLKIMFSYNNKELIINETVPNRFSPKSPDKAHLNLHINSLELGDSAVYFCASSHGQASTGELFFGEGSRLTVL.